A selection of T cell receptor beta chains follows, all from one sample in a study of OX40 agonist ivuxolimab in advanced cancers. The table came from immunoSEQ multiplex PCR; TCRdb's copy has only in-frame clones and leaves some out. The sample shows fewer than 40,000 clones, about three quarters of them seen only once. The sequencing here drew on CD4+ or CD8+ T cells sorted from blood, taken in a trial of the OX40 agonist ivuxolimab. The receptors come from an adult with an advanced solid tumor such as melanoma, head and neck, liver or kidney cancer. Both conserved end residues are part of each CDR3. The D gene is left open where the match is weak. The size entry is marked missing in some rows and otherwise reads once, few, many or a size class.

j_call	clone_size	d_call	v_call	cdr3_nt	cdr3_aa
TRBJ2-7	.	.	TRBV11-1	TGTGCCAGCAGCCCCCGGACTAACTCCTCCTACGAGCAGTACTTC	CASSPRTNSSYEQYF
TRBJ2-1	.	TRBD2	TRBV5-1	TGCGCCAGCAGCAGGACTAGCGGCGGCTCCTACAATGAGCAGTTCTTC	CASSRTSGGSYNEQFF
TRBJ2-3	.	TRBD2	TRBV7-8	TGTGCCAGCAGCTCCATGCCCACTAGCGGGGGGGGTACGCAGTATTTT	CASSSMPTSGGGTQYF
TRBJ2-7	.	.	TRBV7-2	TGTGCCAGCAGCTTAGGGACCACCTACGAGCAGTACTTC	CASSLGTTYEQYF
TRBJ2-1	.	.	TRBV7-9	TGTGCCAGCAGCCCCACCGTAGGGGCGGGTGAGCAGTTCTTC	CASSPTVGAGEQFF
TRBJ2-3	.	.	TRBV30	TGTGCCCTTACTACGGGCGGCTCTAAGTATTTT	CALTTGGSKYF
TRBJ2-5	.	.	TRBV19	TGTGCCAGTAGTATAGGCCCAGGACAAGAGACCCAGTACTTC	CASSIGPGQETQYF
TRBJ2-5	.	.	TRBV7-3	TGTGCCAGCAGCTGCCAAAGACAGGCGGAGGGTGGGGAGACCCAGTACTTC	CASSCQRQAEGGETQYF
TRBJ1-1	once	TRBD1	TRBV5-1	TGCGCCAGCAGCTCCCTACGGGGGACAGGGGGGAACACTGAAGCTTTCTTT	CASSSLRGTGGNTEAFF
TRBJ1-1	.	TRBD1	TRBV6-5	TGTGCCAGCAGCTCCGGGACAGGGGGCACTGAAGCTTTCTTT	CASSSGTGGTEAFF
TRBJ2-1	once	.	TRBV7-3	TGTGCCAGCAGCTCCAACGTAGGGACCTACAATGAGCAGTTCTTC	CASSSNVGTYNEQFF
TRBJ1-2	.	TRBD1	TRBV18	TGTGCCAGCTCACCGAGGACAGGGAGGCAATCCTATGGCTACACCTTC	CASSPRTGRQSYGYTF
TRBJ1-2	.	.	TRBV7-2	TGTGCCAGCAGCTTAGAGGGGACCTATGGCTACACCTTC	CASSLEGTYGYTF
TRBJ2-7	.	TRBD2	TRBV18	TGTGCCAGCTCACCAGGGGCCGGGCGGGAGGAGCAGTACTTC	CASSPGAGREEQYF
TRBJ2-2	.	.	TRBV9	TGTGCCAGCAGCAAGAATACCCCGAACACCGGGGAGCTGTTTTTT	CASSKNTPNTGELFF
TRBJ1-4	.	.	TRBV15	TGTGCCACCAGCAGAGATGGTGGCGGCGAAAAACTGTTTTTT	CATSRDGGGEKLFF
TRBJ1-5	.	.	TRBV4-1	TGCGCCAGCAGCCAAGTGGACCTTGGGTTTTCCAATCAGCCCCAGCATTTT	CASSQVDLGFSNQPQHF
TRBJ2-3	few	.	TRBV5-8	TGTGCCAGCAGCCGCCCGGGGGCCACAGATACGCAGTATTTT	CASSRPGATDTQYF
TRBJ1-2	.	.	TRBV7-8	TGTGCCAGCAGCCCGAGCGGGGGGGCGCGGGGCTATGGCTACACCTTC	CASSPSGGARGYGYTF
TRBJ2-6	.	.	TRBV4-1	TGCGCCAGCAGTCAGGCGACTTCTGGGGCCAACGTCCTGACTTTC	CASSQATSGANVLTF
TRBJ1-6	.	TRBD1	TRBV5-6	TGTGCCAGCAGCCTGGAAGGGACAGGGGTTTCACCCCTCCACTTT	CASSLEGTGVSPLHF
TRBJ1-5	medium-sized	TRBD1	TRBV7-9	TGTGCCAGCAGCTCTGACCTTGGGACAGGGGGGGATCAGCCCCAGCATTTT	CASSSDLGTGGDQPQHF
TRBJ2-1	.	.	TRBV6-5	TGTGCCAGCAGTACTAGCAATGAGCAGTTCTTC	CASSTSNEQFF
TRBJ2-5	.	TRBD1	TRBV2	TGTGCCAGCCCTCCAAAAGGGGGCGAAGAGACCCAGTACTTC	CASPPKGGEETQYF
TRBJ1-6	.	.	TRBV25-1	TGTGCCACCTCAGACGGGTGGGGAGGGAATTCACCCCTCCACTTT	CATSDGWGGNSPLHF